A selection of T cell receptor beta chains follows, all from one sample in a study of post-analysis software for immune sequencing data. One entry per CDR3 protein results from TCRdb running MiXCR on the PCR reads. This table has more than 500,000 distinct CDR3 sequences, around 36% appearing once. The specimen sequenced was blood. These receptors all stem from a girl under 18 with multiple sclerosis. Each CDR3 is given with its conserved first and last residue. Each record gives: clone size, D gene, V gene, CDR3 protein. D genes are given only for firm matches. Not every row has a clone size; where given, it reads once, few, many or a size class.

>NA|NA|TRBV5-1
CASSLGSGVRNEQYF
>many|NA|TRBV7-2
CASSLGLGLAPEQYF
>few|NA|TRBV6-6
CASSTVTGPSGNQPQHF
>NA|NA|TRBV7-2
CASSLRRAGELFF
>NA|NA|TRBV5-1
CASSLARDSGGANVLTF
>NA|NA|TRBV6-5
CASSYSGRVNTEAFF
>few|NA|TRBV5-1
CASSLEGRHNEQFF
>NA|TRBD2|TRBV20-1
CSAELAGLHEQYF
>few|NA|TRBV6-5
CASSWRGTDTQYF
>few|TRBD2|TRBV28
CASSRLRGGRTDTQYF
>NA|NA|TRBV9
CASSESPTREQFF
>NA|TRBD1|TRBV12-3/TRBV12-4
CASSLTGLGYNEQFF
>NA|NA|TRBV3-1
CASSPGRRDYGYTF
>few|NA|TRBV10-3
CAIRTSESTDTQYF
>few|TRBD1|TRBV2
CASTRDSGSEQFF
>once|NA|TRBV12-3/TRBV12-4
CASSLLHTGELFF
>NA|NA|TRBV29-1
CSGGPWGNAEQFF
>once|NA|TRBV5-1
CASSFAIGNTEAFF
>NA|TRBD2|TRBV11-2
CASSLAQRGTTDTQYF
>many|NA|TRBV5-1
CASSSDSQGPYEQYF
>many|NA|TRBV4-1
CASSLASVDTQYF
>few|NA|TRBV15
CATSREGGTYEQYF
>NA|NA|TRBV2
CASSEGGLNTDTQYF
>NA|TRBD1|TRBV20-1
CSAREVQGIGYTF